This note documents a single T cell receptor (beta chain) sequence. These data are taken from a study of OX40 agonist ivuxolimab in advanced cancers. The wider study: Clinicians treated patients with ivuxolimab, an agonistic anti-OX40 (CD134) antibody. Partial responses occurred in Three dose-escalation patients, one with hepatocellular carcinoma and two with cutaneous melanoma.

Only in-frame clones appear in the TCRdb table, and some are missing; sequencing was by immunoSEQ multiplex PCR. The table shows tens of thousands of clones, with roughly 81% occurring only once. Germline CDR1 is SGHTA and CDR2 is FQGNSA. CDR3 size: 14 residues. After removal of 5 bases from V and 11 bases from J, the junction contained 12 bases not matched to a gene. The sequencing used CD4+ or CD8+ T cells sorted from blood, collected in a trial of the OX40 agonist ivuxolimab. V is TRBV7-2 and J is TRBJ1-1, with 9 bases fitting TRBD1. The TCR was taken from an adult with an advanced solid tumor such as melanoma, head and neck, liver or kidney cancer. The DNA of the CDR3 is TGTGCCAGCAGCCCACCCAACAGGGGGCACGTGGCTTTCTTT. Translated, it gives CASSPPNRGHVAFF.